This is a list of T cell receptor beta chains from one sample in a study of blood T cell repertoires in COVID-19. Here immunoSEQ multiplex PCR was the method, and the copy in TCRdb shows in-frame clones only, minus some. The data contain a few hundred thousand clones, around nine tenths of them singletons. The material sequenced was peripheral blood. These receptors were taken from a woman between 65 and 79 years old with active or convalescent COVID-19. The CDR3 runs from the conserved cysteine through the conserved F or W. A D gene is named only where the DNA matches it firmly. Clone size is not always given. Where it is, it says once, few, many or a class for expanded clones.

CDR3 DNA	CDR3 protein	clone size	V gene	J gene	D gene
TGTGCCAGCATGGAGGATGAAAAACTGTTTTTT	CASMEDEKLFF	few	TRBV28	TRBJ1-4	.
TGCGCCAGCAGTTCCGGACAGGGGGTAGGACCCCTCCACTTT	CASSSGQGVGPLHF	.	TRBV5-1	TRBJ1-6	TRBD1
TGCAGCGTTGCGCAGGGAATTACTGAAGCTTTCTTT	CSVAQGITEAFF	.	TRBV29-1	TRBJ1-1	.
TGTGCCAGCAGATTCCGGGACAATTGGAACTTT	CASRFRDNWNF	.	TRBV27	TRBJ1-6	.
TGTGCCAGCAGCCCCCTAAGTTGGGGGCGGGGCACAGATACGCAGTATTTT	CASSPLSWGRGTDTQYF	.	TRBV3-1/TRBV3-2	TRBJ2-3	.
TGTGCCAGCAGTTTTAGACAGGGGGAGACCAAAAACATTCAGTACTTC	CASSFRQGETKNIQYF	.	TRBV27	TRBJ2-4	TRBD1
TGTGCCAGTAGTATTCTAGGCGGGGGGGCCTCCTACAATGAGCAGTTCTTC	CASSILGGGASYNEQFF	.	TRBV19	TRBJ2-1	TRBD2
TGTGCCAGCAGCTTGACGCCAGGTAGCTACGAGCAGTACTTC	CASSLTPGSYEQYF	.	TRBV5-4	TRBJ2-7	.
TGCAGCGTTGGGCTGCTAGCGGGGGGCGCAAATGAGCAGTTCTTC	CSVGLLAGGANEQFF	.	TRBV29-1	TRBJ2-1	TRBD2
TGTGCCAGCAGTCACCAGGGGAGCAATCAGCCCCAGCATTTT	CASSHQGSNQPQHF	few	TRBV7-9	TRBJ1-5	.
TGTGCCAGCAGCCAGGCCGGGACAGTGGATGAAAAACTGTTTTTT	CASSQAGTVDEKLFF	.	TRBV4-2	TRBJ1-4	TRBD1
TGTGCCAGCAAGTACGACAGGAATGAGGGGACCCAGTACTTC	CASKYDRNEGTQYF	many	TRBV2	TRBJ2-5	.
TGTGCTAGTGGTTTGGGGACCTCTTTGGAGGGCACAGATACGCAGTATTTT	CASGLGTSLEGTDTQYF	.	TRBV12-5	TRBJ2-3	.
TGTGCCAGCAGTGACCGCGACAGGTACAATGAGCAGTTCTTC	CASSDRDRYNEQFF	.	TRBV6-1	TRBJ2-1	.
TGTGCCAGCAGCCGAGGGAGCACTGAAGCTTTCTTT	CASSRGSTEAFF	.	TRBV3-1/TRBV3-2	TRBJ1-1	.
TGTGCCAGCAGTTTCCAGGGCGCCTATGGCTACACCTTC	CASSFQGAYGYTF	.	TRBV27	TRBJ1-2	.
TGTGCCAGCAGTACCGGACAGCTGAACACTGAAGCTTTCTTT	CASSTGQLNTEAFF	.	TRBV7-2	TRBJ1-1	.
TGTGCCAGCAGCCGCGCTCCCGGGACAGGGCAAGAGACCCAGTACTTC	CASSRAPGTGQETQYF	.	TRBV5-6	TRBJ2-5	TRBD1
TGTGCCAGCAGTTCCAGGGACAGAGGCTACGAGCAGTACTTC	CASSSRDRGYEQYF	once	TRBV6-5	TRBJ2-7	TRBD1
TGTGCCAGTAGTATATCCTCGGGGGGTAGCACAGATACGCAGTATTTT	CASSISSGGSTDTQYF	.	TRBV19	TRBJ2-3	TRBD2
TGTGCCACCCTCCGGGACAGGTGGACCGGGGAGCTGTTTTTT	CATLRDRWTGELFF	once	TRBV19	TRBJ2-2	TRBD1
TGTGCCAGCAGCGCAGGGGGTAGCGGGGAGCTGTTTTTT	CASSAGGSGELFF	.	TRBV9	TRBJ2-2	TRBD1